This is a list of T cell receptor beta chains from one sample in a study of somatic mutations in cytotoxic T cells in rheumatoid arthritis. The assay was immunoSEQ multiplex PCR, and TCRdb's table has in-frame clones only and misses some. The table records some 7,000 clones, roughly 69% of them present only once. The sequenced material came from CD8+ T cells sorted from blood. The receptors come from an adult with rheumatoid arthritis. CDR3s include the opening cysteine and the closing phenylalanine or tryptophan. The D gene is left open where the match is weak.

D: NA; V: TRBV7-3; CDR3: CASSTNLNTEAFF
D: TRBD2; V: TRBV5-1; CDR3: CASSAMGLAGSGAMETQYF
D: NA; V: TRBV4-3; CDR3: CASSQEGPASGPTDTQYF
D: NA; V: TRBV7-8; CDR3: CASSRFQGNQPQHF
D: NA; V: TRBV20-1; CDR3: CSALSRYEQYF
D: NA; V: TRBV27; CDR3: CASSSSSYNEQFF
D: NA; V: TRBV7-9; CDR3: CASSHGTLGDQPQHF
D: NA; V: TRBV28; CDR3: CASSLGGPSDTQYF
D: TRBD1; V: TRBV7-7; CDR3: CASSLWTGGDTQYF
D: NA; V: TRBV10-3; CDR3: CAISERSDTKQFF
D: NA; V: TRBV18; CDR3: CASSREGQLSGNTIYF
D: NA; V: TRBV9; CDR3: CASSVSRYGELFF
D: NA; V: TRBV4-1; CDR3: CASSHWTGGTDTQYF
D: TRBD2; V: TRBV4-3; CDR3: CASSQDRGGMSYEQYF
D: NA; V: TRBV4-2; CDR3: CASSLHRPKQEIPLEKLFF
D: NA; V: TRBV6-5; CDR3: CASSPDMEGNTEAFF
D: TRBD2; V: TRBV2; CDR3: CASSFRLAEDTDTQYF
D: NA; V: TRBV6-4; CDR3: CASSDGGGTYNEQFF
D: TRBD1; V: TRBV28; CDR3: CASSVDRGYGYTF
D: NA; V: TRBV4-2; CDR3: CASSQVEGTEAFF
D: TRBD1; V: TRBV27; CDR3: CASSPTPGTGIFNEQYF
D: TRBD1; V: TRBV27; CDR3: CASTPGTGLSGYTF
D: NA; V: TRBV10-3; CDR3: CAISESFSGTTDTQYF
D: NA; V: TRBV11-2; CDR3: CASSSWTEIGLDTQYF
D: TRBD1; V: TRBV4-1; CDR3: CASSQESGTGLYEQYF
D: NA; V: TRBV4-3; CDR3: CASSPRGGDEQFF
D: NA; V: TRBV28; CDR3: CASSLWEGATYNEQFF
D: NA; V: TRBV4-1; CDR3: CASSQVQGDYGYTF
D: NA; V: TRBV27; CDR3: CASSLRGSNQPQHF
D: NA; V: TRBV20-1; CDR3: CSARAGWYF
D: NA; V: TRBV28; CDR3: CASSLASSRYEQYF
D: NA; V: TRBV27; CDR3: CASSTHREGEVEKLFF
D: NA; V: TRBV7-8; CDR3: CASSQWGENTEAFF
D: TRBD2; V: TRBV27; CDR3: CASSLTGGHPFSYNEQFF
D: NA; V: TRBV12-2; CDR3: CASRLAVRPAETQYF
D: TRBD2; V: TRBV5-5; CDR3: CASSFLSSGNQETQYF
D: NA; V: TRBV7-6; CDR3: CASSLVGALSHEQFF
D: NA; V: TRBV6-1; CDR3: CASSEVGGGEQPQHF
D: TRBD1; V: TRBV9; CDR3: CASSEEVRGPMNTEAFF
D: NA; V: TRBV28; CDR3: CASSLWWASNQPQHF
D: NA; V: TRBV6-5; CDR3: CASSPSIEAGELFF
D: NA; V: TRBV27; CDR3: CASALGGNTEAFF
D: TRBD1; V: TRBV11-2; CDR3: CASSFWTGGYEQYF
D: NA; V: TRBV5-1; CDR3: CASSLGERISPLHF
D: NA; V: TRBV4-1; CDR3: CASSLRAVGAADTQYF
D: TRBD2; V: TRBV29-1; CDR3: CSVEVTSGSYEQYF
D: TRBD1; V: TRBV7-8; CDR3: CASRDRTGGTGELFF
D: NA; V: TRBV10-3; CDR3: CAISESTPDGELFF
D: NA; V: TRBV7-2; CDR3: CASSLRAASTDTQYF
D: TRBD2; V: TRBV9; CDR3: CASSVASSGVVNEQFF